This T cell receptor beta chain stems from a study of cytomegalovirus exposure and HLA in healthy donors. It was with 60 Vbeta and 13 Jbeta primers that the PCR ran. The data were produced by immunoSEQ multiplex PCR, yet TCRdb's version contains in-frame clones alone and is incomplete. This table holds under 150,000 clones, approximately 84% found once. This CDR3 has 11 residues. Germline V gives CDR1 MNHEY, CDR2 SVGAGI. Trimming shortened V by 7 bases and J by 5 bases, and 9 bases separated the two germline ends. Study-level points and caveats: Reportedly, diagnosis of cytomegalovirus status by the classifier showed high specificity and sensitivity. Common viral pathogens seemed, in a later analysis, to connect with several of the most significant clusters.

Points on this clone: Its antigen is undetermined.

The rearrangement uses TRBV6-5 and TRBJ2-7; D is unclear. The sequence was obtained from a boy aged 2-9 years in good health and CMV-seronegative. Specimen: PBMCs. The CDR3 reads CASTLYDEQYF. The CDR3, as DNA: TGTGCCAGCACCCTGTATGACGAGCAGTACTTC.